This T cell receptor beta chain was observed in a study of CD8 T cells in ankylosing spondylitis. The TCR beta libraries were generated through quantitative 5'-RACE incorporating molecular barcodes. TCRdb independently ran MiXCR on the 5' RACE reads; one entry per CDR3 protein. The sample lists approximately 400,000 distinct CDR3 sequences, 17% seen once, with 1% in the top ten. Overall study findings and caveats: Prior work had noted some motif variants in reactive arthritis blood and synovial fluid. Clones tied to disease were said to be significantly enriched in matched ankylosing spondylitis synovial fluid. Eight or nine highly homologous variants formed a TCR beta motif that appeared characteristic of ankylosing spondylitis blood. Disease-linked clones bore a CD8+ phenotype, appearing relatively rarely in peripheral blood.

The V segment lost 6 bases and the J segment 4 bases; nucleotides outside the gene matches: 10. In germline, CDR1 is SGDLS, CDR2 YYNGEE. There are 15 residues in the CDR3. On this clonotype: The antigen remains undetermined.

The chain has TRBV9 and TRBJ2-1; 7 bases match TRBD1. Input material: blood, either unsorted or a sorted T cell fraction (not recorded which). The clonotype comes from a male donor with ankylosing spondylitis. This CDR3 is CASTHRDREYNEQFF. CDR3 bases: TGTGCCAGCACCCACCGGGACAGAGAATACAATGAGCAGTTCTTC.